A selection of T cell receptor beta chains follows, all from one sample in a study of T cells in Graves' hyperthyroidism and ophthalmopathy. TCRdb reanalysed the multiplex PCR reads using MiXCR and keeps one entry per CDR3 protein. This sample yields a few hundred thousand distinct CDR3 sequences, of which approximately 14% are seen a single time; 10% to 15% belongs to the top ten. Specimen: blood. These receptors were collected from a woman in her thirties or forties with Graves' hyperthyroidism that later progressed to Graves' ophthalmopathy. CDR3s include the opening cysteine and the closing phenylalanine or tryptophan. D genes are given only for firm matches. Clone size appears in some rows only: once, few, many, or a class for an expanded clone.

TRBJ2-3,TRBD1,14,many,TRBV19,TGTGCCAGTAGAGACAGGGGCTCGGCAGATACGCAGTATTTT,CASRDRGSADTQYF
TRBJ2-5,TRBD2,15,once,TRBV5-4,TGTGCCAGCAGCAGGGGACTAGCGGGAATAGAGACCCAGTACTTC,CASSRGLAGIETQYF
TRBJ2-5,.,13,.,TRBV4-1,TGCGCCAGCAGCCGGCTAGTGGGAGAGACCCAGTACTTC,CASSRLVGETQYF
TRBJ1-5,.,13,many,TRBV28,TGTGCCAGCAGTTTAGGGGGCTCTCAGCCCCAGCATTTT,CASSLGGSQPQHF
TRBJ1-4,.,15,.,TRBV9,TGTGCCAGCAGCGCCCAGGGAACAACTAATGAAAAACTGTTTTTT,CASSAQGTTNEKLFF
TRBJ2-1,TRBD2,14,.,TRBV3-1,TGTGCCTGCGGCCCACAAGCGGGAAAGAATGAGCAGTTCTTC,CACGPQAGKNEQFF
TRBJ2-5,.,13,many,TRBV7-9,TGTGCCAGCAGCTTAAGTCTTCAGGAGACCCAGTACTTC,CASSLSLQETQYF
TRBJ2-1,TRBD2,15,few,TRBV11-2,TGTGCCAGCAGCAAGACTAGCGGGAGCACGAATGAGCAGTTCTTC,CASSKTSGSTNEQFF
TRBJ2-1,TRBD2,18,many,TRBV7-9,TGTGCCAGCAGTCCTCCGGGACTAGCGGGAGAGTGGGTGAATGAGCAGTTCTTC,CASSPPGLAGEWVNEQFF
TRBJ2-7,.,15,many,TRBV20-1,TGCAGTGCTGAAGACGGTGCTGTGCCCTTCTACGAGCAGTACTTC,CSAEDGAVPFYEQYF
TRBJ1-1,.,13,.,TRBV4-1,TGCGCCAGCAGCCAAGAAAGAAACACTGAAGCTTTCTTT,CASSQERNTEAFF
TRBJ2-5,.,11,.,TRBV30,TGTGCCTGGAGTCGGGCTGAGGCCCAGTACTTC,CAWSRAEAQYF
TRBJ2-3,.,17,many,TRBV12-3/TRBV12-4,TGTGCCAGCAGTTTCGCCCCCGCCGGGCCCTCAGCGGATACGCAGTATTTT,CASSFAPAGPSADTQYF
TRBJ2-3,.,16,.,TRBV7-6,TGTGCCAGCAGCTTAGCGTTACTAGATCTGACAGATACGCAGTATTTT,CASSLALLDLTDTQYF
TRBJ2-7,.,14,few,TRBV30,TGTGCCTGGAGTGTAGTGGGAGCCTCCTACGAGCAGTACTTC,CAWSVVGASYEQYF
TRBJ1-1,TRBD1,16,many,TRBV6-1,TGTGCCAGCAGGGGGGGACAGGGCGTTACGGACACTGAAGCTTTCTTT,CASRGGQGVTDTEAFF
TRBJ2-7,.,12,many,TRBV30,TGTGCCTGGAGTGGACTAGTCTATGAGCAGTACTTC,CAWSGLVYEQYF
TRBJ2-2,.,15,many,TRBV10-1,TGCGCCAGCAGTGAGAAGGGGTACGGCACCGGGGAGCTGTTTTTT,CASSEKGYGTGELFF
TRBJ1-3,TRBD1,15,many,TRBV19,TGTGCCAGTTCCAGGGGACAGAACTCTGGAAACACCATATATTTT,CASSRGQNSGNTIYF
TRBJ2-2,TRBD2,15,many,TRBV29-1,TGCAGCGTTGTTCGGAGCGGGAGGGAGGCCGGGGAGCTGTTTTTT,CSVVRSGREAGELFF
TRBJ2-2,TRBD1,14,many,TRBV6-1,TGTGCCAGCTCCGGACAGGGTCGGATCGGGGAGCTGTTTTTT,CASSGQGRIGELFF
TRBJ2-7,.,11,many,TRBV12-3/TRBV12-4,TGTGCCAGCAGGATAAACTACGAGCAGTACTTC,CASRINYEQYF
TRBJ2-1,TRBD1,15,many,TRBV2,TGTGCCAGCAGCCCGGGACAGGGGGCCCAAGATGAGCAGTTCTTC,CASSPGQGAQDEQFF
TRBJ2-7,.,14,many,TRBV10-3,TGTGCCATCAGTGACGGGGTTATCTCCTACGAGCAGTACTTC,CAISDGVISYEQYF
TRBJ2-3,TRBD1,14,few,TRBV12-3/TRBV12-4,TGTGCCAGCTCTAGGGACAGGCATGAAGATACGCAGTATTTT,CASSRDRHEDTQYF
TRBJ2-5,TRBD2,15,many,TRBV6-1,TGTGCCAGCAGTCTAGCGGGCCAGAGGGTTGGAACCCAGTACTTC,CASSLAGQRVGTQYF
TRBJ2-5,.,14,many,TRBV19,TGTGCCAGTAGCCCTAACCGAGAGTGGGAGACCCAGTACTTC,CASSPNREWETQYF
TRBJ1-4,.,16,many,TRBV7-2,TGTGCCAGCAGCTACCTAAGAGGGGTTGTTGGTGAAAAACTGTTTTTT,CASSYLRGVVGEKLFF
TRBJ2-5,TRBD1,17,.,TRBV5-1,TGCGCCAGCAGCTTGGGAGGGACAGGCAGGTACCAAGAGACCCAGTACTTC,CASSLGGTGRYQETQYF
TRBJ2-7,.,12,many,TRBV6-2/TRBV6-3,TGTGCCAGCAGCGGCGACAGATACGAGCAGTACTTC,CASSGDRYEQYF
TRBJ1-4,.,16,.,TRBV20-1,TGCAGTGCTAGAGCACAGGGCGAAGCAACTAATGAAAAACTGTCTTTC,CSARAQGEATNEKLSF
TRBJ1-4,.,15,.,TRBV2,TGTGCCAGCAGCCCCCGAGGGCAGTGGAATGAAAAACTGTTTTTT,CASSPRGQWNEKLFF
TRBJ1-3,.,14,many,TRBV9,TGTGCCAGCAGCGTAGACAGGGTTGGAAACACCATATATTTT,CASSVDRVGNTIYF
TRBJ2-5,TRBD1,16,many,TRBV2,TGTGCCAGCAGTGAAGCCCGGACAGGGAAGCAAGAGACCCAGTACTTC,CASSEARTGKQETQYF
TRBJ1-3,.,16,.,TRBV4-1,TGCGCCAGCAGCCCCGGGGAGGGGCACCCTGGAAACACCATATATTTT,CASSPGEGHPGNTIYF
TRBJ2-6,.,16,many,TRBV19,TGTGCCAGTACCCAGGACGGACTATCTGGGGCCAACGTCCTGACTTTC,CASTQDGLSGANVLTF
TRBJ1-3,TRBD1,17,.,TRBV2,TGTGCCAGCAGCAGACGTACCGGGACAGGACCCGGAAACACCATATATTTT,CASSRRTGTGPGNTIYF
TRBJ2-7,.,15,.,TRBV11-2,TGTGCCAGCAGGTTACTGGGGAGGTCCCACTACGAGCAGTACTTC,CASRLLGRSHYEQYF
TRBJ2-3,TRBD1,15,many,TRBV2,TGTGCCAGCAAGTCAGGGGGTGGTTTATTGGGTACGCAGTATTTT,CASKSGGGLLGTQYF
TRBJ1-6,.,13,many,TRBV7-3,TGTGCCAGCAGCTTAACGAGGAATTCACCCCTCCACTTT,CASSLTRNSPLHF
TRBJ1-4,.,15,many,TRBV2,TGTGCCAGCACGGTCAGGAGGGTTGGTTTCGAAAAACTGTTTTTT,CASTVRRVGFEKLFF
TRBJ1-2,TRBD1,19,many,TRBV6-5,TGTGCCAGCAGTTACCGCCCGGGACAGGGATTGGCAGGGAACTATGGCTACACCTTC,CASSYRPGQGLAGNYGYTF
TRBJ2-3,TRBD2,16,many,TRBV5-1,TGCGCCAGCAGCTTGTCTAGCGGGAAACTAACAGATACGCAGTATTTT,CASSLSSGKLTDTQYF
TRBJ1-1,TRBD1,14,many,TRBV10-3,TGTGCCATCAGTGCGGGACAGACGAACACTGAAGCTTTCTTT,CAISAGQTNTEAFF
TRBJ2-4,.,16,many,TRBV11-2,TGTGCCAGCAGCCGAACAGCAGCAGCCCTCAAAAACATTCAGTACTTC,CASSRTAAALKNIQYF
TRBJ2-3,.,10,many,TRBV20-1,TGCAGTGCTTGGGACTTTACGCAGTATTTT,CSAWDFTQYF
TRBJ2-7,TRBD2,18,many,TRBV5-1,TGCGCCAGCAGCTTGGGACTAGCGGGAGACATTGGGTCCTACGAGCAGTACTTC,CASSLGLAGDIGSYEQYF
TRBJ2-5,.,13,many,TRBV19,TGTGCCAGTAGTTGGGGACACGGAGAGACCCAGTACTTC,CASSWGHGETQYF
TRBJ1-4,.,16,few,TRBV29-1,TGCAGCGTTGGGGGTGGGGACCACGGGCCTAATGAAAAACTGTTTTTT,CSVGGGDHGPNEKLFF
TRBJ2-3,.,17,few,TRBV4-1,TGCGCCAGCAGCCAAGGTCCCGGGAAGATATGGGCAGATACGCAGTATTTT,CASSQGPGKIWADTQYF